The 16 T cell receptor beta chains presented below share a single source sample, sequenced in a study of blood T cell repertoires in COVID-19. This table comes from immunoSEQ multiplex PCR, and its TCRdb copy is limited to in-frame clones, with some not included. The table records about 310,000 clones, around nine tenths of them present only once. The sample taken for sequencing was peripheral blood. Receptors originate from a man between 65 and 85 years old with acute or convalescent COVID-19.

V gene TRBV7-2 combines with J gene TRBJ2-1, with 11 positions matching TRBD2. With V trimmed by 8 bases and J by 6 bases, 3 bases remained unmatched. The germline gives CDR1 SGHTA, CDR2 FQGNSA. The CDR3 has 13 amino acids. DNA of the CDR3: TGTGCCAGCCGGCTAGCGGGAGGCAATGAGCAGTTCTTC. Amino acid sequence: CASRLAGGNEQFF.

V gene TRBV6-1 combines with J gene TRBJ1-6, with TRBD1 matching 8 bases. CDR3 length equals 16 residues. The germline V gene has CDR1 MNHNS and CDR2 SASEGT. Trimming removed 3 bases from V and 7 bases from J; junction bases left unmatched: 8. The CDR3 region is CASSDRRTGWNSPLHF. CDR3 sequence (DNA): TGTGCCAGCAGTGATCGTCGGACAGGGTGGAATTCACCCCTCCACTTT.

CDR3 coding DNA: TGTGCCAGCAGCCCTTCGAGGGATGGGGGGGGGTACAATGAGCAGTTCTTC. It codes for CASSPSRDGGGYNEQFF. This rearrangement joins TRBV7-2 to TRBJ2-1, with 7 bases matching TRBD2. Germline V gene data show CDR1 as SGHTA and CDR2 as FQGNSA. Unmatched junction bases numbered 14, after V lost 5 bases and J lost 4 bases. The CDR3 spans 17 residues.

The V call is TRBV6-2 or TRBV6-3, the J call TRBJ1-2, with 8 positions matching TRBD1. The CDR3 totals 15 residues. V lost 6 bases, J lost 2 bases, and 8 bases stayed unmatched. Germline loops: CDR1 MNHEY, CDR2 SVGEGT. The CDR3 spells CASSPRGTGNYGYTF. The CDR3, as DNA: TGTGCCAGCAGCCCCAGGGGGACAGGCAACTATGGCTACACCTTC.

This clone appeared a single time. The rearrangement uses TRBV6-6 and TRBJ2-7, with 10 bases lining up with TRBD2. With 6 bases clipped from V and 1 base from J, the junction kept 3 bases outside the gene matches. Germline CDR1 MNHNY, CDR2 SVGAGI (reference sequence). The CDR3 loop spans 14 amino acids. The CDR3 nucleotides are TGTGCCAGCAGCCTAGCGGGGGCATCCTACGAGCAGTACTTC. This translates into CASSLAGASYEQYF.

This sequence joins TRBV29-1 and TRBJ1-2; 12 bases are shared with TRBD1. The V and J ends lost 6 bases and 5 bases, in that order; junction bases with no gene match: 4. The germline V gene encodes CDR1 SQVTM and CDR2 ANQGSEA. The CDR3 sequence is 13 residues long. DNA of the CDR3: TGCAGCGTGGGACAGGGGGCTCGGTATGGCTACACCTTC. This codes for CSVGQGARYGYTF.

The chain combines TRBV6-2 or TRBV6-3 with TRBJ2-5, with 9 nucleotides matching TRBD1. This CDR3 is 13 amino acids long. Germline CDR1 is MNHEY and CDR2 is SVGEGT. Unmatched junction bases numbered 3, after V lost 6 bases and J lost 4 bases. Written as DNA, the CDR3 is TGTGCCAGCAGCTGGGACAGGGCAGAGACCCAGTACTTC. Translating it yields CASSWDRAETQYF.

For the CDR3, the DNA is TGTGCCAGCAGACTAGGACTAGCGGGAGGGAGAAACGACGAGCAGTACTTC. This encodes CASRLGLAGGRNDEQYF. This chain uses TRBV7-9 with TRBJ2-7; 15 bases line up with TRBD2. V dropped 6 bases and J dropped 5; count of bases not matched to a gene: 11. CDR3 length: 17 amino acids. Germline values: CDR1 SEHNR, CDR2 FQNEAQ (reference sequence). The full variable domain, rest sourced from reference TRBV7-9 and TRBJ2-7, is DTGVSQNPRHKITKRGQNVTFRCDPISEHNRLYWYRQTLGQGPEFLTYFQNEAQLEKSRLLSDRFSAERPKGSFSTLEIQRTEQGDSAMYLCASRLGLAGGRNDEQYFGPGTRLTVT.

This sequence joins TRBV9 and TRBJ2-3, with a tentative D call TRBD1 (6 bases). The CDR3 totals 14 residues. CDR1 and CDR2 (germline): SGDLS, YYNGEE. Trimming took 3 bases from V and 8 from J, leaving 16 bases between them. The CDR3, as DNA: TGTGCCAGCAGCGAGGGCACAGGGCGTGGTACGCAGTATTTT. This gives the protein CASSEGTGRGTQYF.

The chain recombines TRBV28 with TRBJ2-4; D not resolved. The germline V and J ends were trimmed by 2 bases and 11 bases, with 10 bases remaining between them. Per germline, CDR1 MDHEN and CDR2 SYDVKM. The length of the CDR3 is 12 residues. The CDR3 loop reads CASSLIGTVQYF. CDR3 DNA sequence: TGTGCCAGCAGTTTAATCGGTACAGTTCAGTACTTC.

This clone was recorded once. The chain joins TRBV6-5 to TRBJ1-2; weak D call: TRBD1 (6 bases). Deletions cut 0 bases from V and 4 bases from J, with 9 bases between. The length of the CDR3 is 14 residues. Germline loops: CDR1 MNHEY, CDR2 SVGAGI. The CDR3 sequence: CASSYSGGRYGYTF. The CDR3, as DNA: TGTGCCAGCAGTTACTCGGGGGGGCGCTATGGCTACACCTTC.

V usage is TRBV19 and J usage is TRBJ2-7; maybe TRBD1 (5 bases). V lost 5 bases and J 3 bases, leaving 14 bases between the germline ends. CDR3 length: 14 residues. CDR1 LNHDA and CDR2 SQIVND come from the germline V gene (reference sequence). CDR3 protein: CASSAATGSYEQYF. In DNA form, the CDR3 reads TGTGCCAGTAGTGCAGCCACAGGAAGCTACGAGCAGTACTTC. The full variable domain, its missing parts supplied by reference TRBV19 and TRBJ2-7, is DGGITQSPKYLFRKEGQNVTLSCEQNLNHDAMYWYRQDPGQGLRLIYYSQIVNDFQKGDIAEGYSVSREKKESFPLTVTSAQKNPTAFYLCASSAATGSYEQYFGPGTRLTVT.

This clone has a handful of counts. The V call is TRBV19, the J call TRBJ1-5; maybe TRBD1 (5 bases). CDR3 length equals 14 residues. Germline CDR1 reads LNHDA; CDR2 reads SQIVND (reference sequence). V lost 5 bases and J lost 5, with 13 bases in between. The CDR3 bases are TGTGCCAGTAGTGATGCGGGGGTTGATCAGCCCCAGCATTTT. Translating gives CASSDAGVDQPQHF.

This clone was found once. The chain carries TRBV7-2 and TRBJ1-2; no firm D call. V shed 3 bases and J shed 4 bases, with 6 bases lying between them. The germline V gene has CDR1 SGHTA and CDR2 FQGNSA. The CDR3 is 12 residues long. CDR3 sequence: CASSFRAYGYTF. The CDR3 DNA reads as TGTGCCAGCAGCTTTCGCGCCTATGGCTACACCTTC.

This clone has only a few counts. The V gene is TRBV7-2, the J gene TRBJ2-7, with TRBD1 identical over 7 bases. Germline CDR1 SGHTA, CDR2 FQGNSA. V trimming: 1 base; J trimming: 7 bases; junction bases outside the gene matches: 4. The CDR3 is 13 residues long. The CDR3 loop is CASSLDRGGEQYF. In nucleotides, the CDR3 is TGTGCCAGCAGCTTAGACAGGGGTGGGGAGCAGTACTTC.

The chain carries TRBV9 and TRBJ2-2; 8 bases fit TRBD2. The junction had 4 bases not matched to a gene; V was cut back by 1 base and J by 2 bases. The germline V gene encodes CDR1 SGDLS and CDR2 YYNGEE. The CDR3 runs 16 residues. The CDR3 bases are TGTGCCAGCAGCGTAACTAGCGGAGTTAACACCGGGGAGCTGTTTTTT. Translation gives CASSVTSGVNTGELFF.